This entry concerns a single T cell receptor beta chain. Its antigen is currently not known. Base-call qualities are not available, and no considerably larger clone is one nucleotide away. This specimen belongs to a study of CD8+ T cells in alopecia areata (dated by TCRdb to the late 2010s). Some background on the complete study: The treated patients, all with moderate-to-severe alopecia areata, were enrolled in an open-label pilot trial of oral tofacitinib given at 5 to 10 mg twice daily. Amplification of TCRbeta CDR3 regions was done by immunoSEQ multiplex PCR using 35 Vbeta forward primers and 13 Jbeta reverse primers. For the treated patients, the SALT score, which quantifies what percentage of scalp surface area is affected, served as the measure of disease severity. Tofacitinib-treated patients had biopsies at baseline and at 4 and 24 weeks of treatment, with a later scalp biopsy in several patients. In both human patients and the C3H/HeJ mouse model, the study applied high-throughput TCRbeta sequencing to look at T cell clonal expansion in alopecia areata. On the human side, TCRbeta sequencing was run on scalp tissue and on sorted CD4+ and CD8+ peripheral blood T cells from healthy controls and from alopecia areata patients with either patchy or totalis/universalis disease. Patients stayed on tofacitinib for 6 to 18 months and then had 6 months of follow-up off drug so that delayed response and recurrence could be assessed. RNA was obtained with the PAXgene miRNA kit for fixed scalp, the miRNeasy kit for PBMCs, and the RNeasy kit for mouse skin. Scalp clonality was compared among normal scalp (n=4), patchy alopecia areata scalp (n=8), and alopecia totalis/universalis scalp (n=8). Broad study findings and their caveats: Resident alphabeta T cells in normal human skin are also sequenced, complicating scalp TCR repertoire analysis, unlike mouse skin dominated by gammadelta T cells. During tofacitinib treatment, many expanded lesional clones stuck around in both scalp and blood, and this persistence may partly explain why relapse happens after treatment is stopped. TCR sequences shared between patients were less clear than in mice, possibly partly because of HLA diversity in the patient population. Tofacitinib significantly lowered scalp clonality and the number of expanded CD8+ clones among the top 100 scalp clones. Compared with normal scalp, lesional scalp, particularly in alopecia totalis/universalis, had higher clonality and more expanded CD8+ clones, which suggests antigenic drive. Because the treated cohort was small and had just a single nonresponder, larger studies are needed to establish links between baseline CD8+ expansion and response.

The library was built by means of the immunoSEQ multiplex PCR assay. RNA was extracted from all samples and reverse transcribed into cDNA as template for TCR sequencing. First-strand cDNA was synthesized using SuperScript III with a 2:1 mix of oligo-dT and random hexamers. A synthetic immune receptor repertoire was used to measure amplification bias, and any remaining bias was corrected computationally. The paper's processing steps were these. Raw reads were preprocessed to remove errors, and CDR3 was defined by IMGT conventions from the conserved cysteine to phenylalanine. Clonality was computed as 1 minus the Shannon entropy, with the entropy normalized by log2 of the number of productive unique TCRs. Whether each scalp clone was CD4 or CD8 was inferred by checking scalp TCRbeta sequences against the CD4 and CD8 repertoires from sorted blood. What TCRdb holds here is the immuneACCESS table cut down to in-frame rearrangements. Part of the clones is not present; checked against another copy, under half of the missing clones reflect an unresolved V gene, and the others are unexplained. The V and J calls and clone size were taken over from that table, and D and trimming were inferred from the DNA. Present in this sample are about 140,000 clones, 86% of which were seen just once. About 13% of the sample is in the top ten clones.

This specimen's time point label, per the study, means: approximately 4 weeks on oral tofacitinib. The sample's treatment or condition, from its label and the paper: oral pan-JAK inhibitor, 5-10 mg twice daily. Lesional scalp punch biopsies and peripheral blood were obtained from alopecia areata patients. After PBMCs were isolated by density centrifugation and stained for CD3, CD4 and CD8, a FACSAria was used to sort CD4+ and CD8+ T cells. The CDR1 and CDR2 encoded by the germline V gene (reference sequence) are GTSNPN and SVGIG. The junction shows trimming of 2 bases on V and 0 bases on J, plus 4 bases between the germline ends. Inclusive of the bounding cysteine and phenylalanine, the CDR3 is 12 residues long. Only the CDR3 portion is preserved as DNA: 36 bases, with reading frame beginning at the first base.

The input for sequencing was CD8+ T cells sorted from blood, taken at week 4, from a patient treated with tofacitinib. Here the chain combines TRBV30 and TRBJ1-1; a confident D gene designation cannot be given. The origin of this receptor is a human donor with alopecia areata. The nucleotides read TGTGCCTGGAGTAAGTTGAACACTGAAGCTTTCTTT. Translated, this gives CAWSKLNTEAFF. When the CDR3 is completed using the reference TRBV30 and TRBJ1-1 genes on either side, the full variable domain is SQTIHQWPATLVQPVGSPLSLECTVEGTSNPNLYWYRQAAGRGLQLLFYSVGIGQISSEVPQNLSASRPQDRQFILSSKKLLLSDSGFYLCAWSKLNTEAFFGQGTRLTVV.